This record looks at one T cell receptor beta chain sequence and its context. These data originate in a study of sequential checkpoint blockade in melanoma. Study in general: Arm A got nivolumab then ipilimumab; arm B the reverse, 1:1. After both sequences, patients received maintenance nivolumab.

The treatment: randomized to nivolumab then ipilimumab (arm A) or the reverse (arm B). No patient had prior DNA-damaging chemotherapy. Live CD3+CD8+ CD19− CD56− cells were sorted from PBMCs. This CDR3 is built from 14 residues. Germline V gives CDR1 SGHNT, CDR2 YYREEE (reference sequence). The germline V and J ends were trimmed by 7 bases and 3 bases, with 17 bases remaining between them. Generated by immunoSEQ multiplex PCR, the TCRdb table keeps only in-frame clones and is missing some. The sample lists 8,900 or so clones; about nine tenths were seen once. The sequence derives from a human donor with melanoma. The rearrangement uses TRBV5-4 and TRBJ2-7; possible D gene TRBD2, 6 bases. The specimen was CD8+ T cells sorted from blood (inferred from file names), collected from a patient given nivolumab and ipilimumab in sequence. This CDR3 is CASQELEGNYEQYV. The CDR3 DNA reads TGTGCCAGCCAAGAATTGGAGGGGAACTACGAGCAGTACGTC.